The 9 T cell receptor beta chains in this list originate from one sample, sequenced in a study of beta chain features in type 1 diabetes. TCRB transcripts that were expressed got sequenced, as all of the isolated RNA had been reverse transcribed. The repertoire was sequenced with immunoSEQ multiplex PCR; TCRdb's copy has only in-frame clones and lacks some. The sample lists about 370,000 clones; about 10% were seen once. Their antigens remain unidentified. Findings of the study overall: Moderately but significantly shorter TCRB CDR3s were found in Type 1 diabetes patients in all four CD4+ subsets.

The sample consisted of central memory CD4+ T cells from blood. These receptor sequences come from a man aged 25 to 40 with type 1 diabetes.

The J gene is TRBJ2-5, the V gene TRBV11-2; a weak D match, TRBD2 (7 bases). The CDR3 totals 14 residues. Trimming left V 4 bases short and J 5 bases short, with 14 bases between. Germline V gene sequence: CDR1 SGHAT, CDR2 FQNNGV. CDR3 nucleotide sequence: TGTGCCAGCAGCTATGGGGGGGCCGGGGAGACCCAGTACTTC. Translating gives CASSYGGAGETQYF. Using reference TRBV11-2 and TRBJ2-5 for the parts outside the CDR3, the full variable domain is EAGVAQSPRYKIIEKRQSVAFWCNPISGHATLYWYQQILGQGPKLLIQFQNNGVVDDSQLPKDRFSAERLKGVDSTLKIQPAKLEDSAVYLCASSYGGAGETQYFGPGTRLLVL.

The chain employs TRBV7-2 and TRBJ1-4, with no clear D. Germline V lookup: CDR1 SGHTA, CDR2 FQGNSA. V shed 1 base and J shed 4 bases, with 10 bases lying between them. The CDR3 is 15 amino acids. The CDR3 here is CASSLERTFNEKLFF. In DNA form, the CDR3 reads TGTGCCAGCAGCTTAGAGCGAACCTTTAATGAAAAACTGTTTTTT.

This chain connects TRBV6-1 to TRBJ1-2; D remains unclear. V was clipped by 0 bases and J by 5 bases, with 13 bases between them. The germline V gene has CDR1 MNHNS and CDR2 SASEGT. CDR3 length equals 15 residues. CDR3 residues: CASSEAGAASYGYTF. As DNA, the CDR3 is TGTGCCAGCAGTGAAGCAGGCGCGGCCTCGTATGGCTACACCTTC.

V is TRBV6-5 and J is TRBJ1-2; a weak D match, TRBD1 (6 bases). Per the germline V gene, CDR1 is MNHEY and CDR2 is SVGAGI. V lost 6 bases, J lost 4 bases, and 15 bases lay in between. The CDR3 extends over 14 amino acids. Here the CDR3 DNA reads TGTGCCAGCAGCGAATACCGACAGGCCTATGGCTACACCTTC. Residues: CASSEYRQAYGYTF.

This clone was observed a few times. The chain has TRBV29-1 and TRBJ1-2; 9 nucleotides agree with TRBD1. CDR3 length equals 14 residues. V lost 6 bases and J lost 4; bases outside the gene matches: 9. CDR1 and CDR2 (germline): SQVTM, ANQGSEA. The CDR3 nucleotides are TGCAGCGTAGCCAAGACGACAGGGGGCTATGGCTACACCTTC. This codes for CSVAKTTGGYGYTF. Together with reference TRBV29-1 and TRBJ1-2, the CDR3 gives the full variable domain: SAVISQKPSRDICQRGTSLTIQCQVDSQVTMMFWYRQQPGQSLTLIATANQGSEATYESGFVIDKFPISRPNLTFSTLTVSNMSPEDSSIYLCSVAKTTGGYGYTFGSGTRLTVV.

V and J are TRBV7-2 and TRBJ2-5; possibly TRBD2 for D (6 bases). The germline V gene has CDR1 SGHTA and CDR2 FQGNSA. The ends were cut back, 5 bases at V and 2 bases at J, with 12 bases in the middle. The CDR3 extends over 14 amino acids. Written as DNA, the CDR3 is TGTGCCAGCAGCCGGGGGACGGTTCAAGAGACCCAGTACTTC. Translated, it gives CASSRGTVQETQYF.

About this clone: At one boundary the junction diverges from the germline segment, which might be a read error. CDR3 residues: CASSTSPGGLGGELFF. CDR3 DNA sequence: TGTGCTAGCAGCACGTCCCCAGGGGGATTAGGCGGGGAGCTGTTTTTT. The chain uses TRBV7-7 and TRBJ2-2, with 7 bases fitting TRBD1. The V gene's germline CDR1 is SSHAT and CDR2 FNYEAQ (reference sequence). The CDR3 has 16 amino acids.

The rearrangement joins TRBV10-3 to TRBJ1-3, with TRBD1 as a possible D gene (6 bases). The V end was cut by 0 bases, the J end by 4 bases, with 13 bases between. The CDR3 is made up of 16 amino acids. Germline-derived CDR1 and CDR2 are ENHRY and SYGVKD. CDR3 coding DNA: TGTGCCATCAGTGAGTCGGCGGGGGGGCCAGGAAACACCATATATTTT. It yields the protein CAISESAGGPGNTIYF.

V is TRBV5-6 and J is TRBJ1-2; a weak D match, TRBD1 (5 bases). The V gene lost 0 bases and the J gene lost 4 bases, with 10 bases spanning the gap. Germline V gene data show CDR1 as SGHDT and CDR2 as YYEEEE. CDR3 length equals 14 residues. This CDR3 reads CASSLEFGAYGYTF. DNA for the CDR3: TGTGCCAGCAGCTTGGAGTTTGGGGCCTATGGCTACACCTTC.